This passage covers 22 T cell receptor beta chains from one sample sequenced in a study of PD-1 blockade in classical Hodgkin lymphoma. Specified time point: cycle 4 day 1 (C4D1), after more than five weeks of nivolumab. Each patient's relapse followed autologous stem cell transplantation, and brentuximab vedotin exposure varied. It was by magnetic negative selection that CD4+ T cells were purified from thawed PBMCs. Produced via immunoSEQ multiplex PCR; TCRdb's table is partial and in-frame only. The sample holds tens of thousands of clones, around 80% seen once. Sequencing was performed on CD4+ T cells from blood, taken before the fourth cycle of nivolumab. The receptor source for this set is a human donor with classical Hodgkin lymphoma.

The genes are TRBV5-1 and TRBJ2-7, with 8 bases that match TRBD1. V lost 0 bases to trimming and J lost 5 bases; unmatched junction nucleotides: 7. Germline V gene sequence: CDR1 SGHRS, CDR2 YFSETQ. The CDR3 covers 15 residues. The CDR3 nucleotides are TGCGCCAGCAGCTTGGAGGGACAGGAGTACAACGAGCAGTACTTC. Protein: CASSLEGQEYNEQYF.

The chain uses TRBV5-1 and TRBJ2-5; D remains ambiguous. The CDR3 is 15 residues long. With 4 bases removed from V and 1 base from J, the gap between germline ends came to 14 bases. Germline V gene lookup returns CDR1 SGHRS and CDR2 YFSETQ. CDR3 protein: CASSPRVEAQETQYF. The CDR3 DNA reads TGCGCCAGCAGCCCGAGAGTGGAAGCCCAAGAGACCCAGTACTTC. The full variable domain, rest sourced from reference TRBV5-1 and TRBJ2-5, is KAGVTQTPRYLIKTRGQQVTLSCSPISGHRSVSWYQQTPGQGLQFLFEYFSETQRNKGNFPGRFSGRQFSNSRSEMNVSTLELGDSALYLCASSPRVEAQETQYFGPGTRLLVL.

CDR3 amino acids: CASRQTGSNYGYTF. The CDR3 bases are TGTGCCAGCAGGCAGACAGGATCTAACTATGGCTACACCTTC. The chain recombines TRBV27 with TRBJ1-2; D may be TRBD1 (6 bases). The CDR3 totals 14 residues. V was cut by 6 bases and J by 0 bases, with 11 bases left in between. Germline CDR1 and CDR2: MNHEY and SMNVEV (reference sequence).

The rearrangement links TRBV5-6 to TRBJ1-1, with D possibly being TRBD1 (5 bases). The CDR3 extends over 15 amino acids. CDR1 SGHDT and CDR2 YYEEEE come from the germline V gene. Trimming removed 1 base at V and 5 bases at J, with 15 bases between. For the CDR3, the DNA is TGTGCCAGCAGCTTGACCCCGACGGGGCGGACTGAAGCTTTCTTT. Amino acid sequence: CASSLTPTGRTEAFF. Complete variable domain (other parts from reference TRBV5-6 and TRBJ1-1): DAGVTQSPTHLIKTRGQQVTLRCSPKSGHDTVSWYQQALGQGPQFIFQYYEEEERQRGNFPDRFSGHQFPNYSSELNVNALLLGDSALYLCASSLTPTGRTEAFFGQGTRLTVV.

The gene calls are TRBV18 and TRBJ2-2; D is possibly TRBD2 (6 bases). In germline, CDR1 is KGHSH, CDR2 LQKENI. This CDR3 has 17 residues. The ends were cut back, 2 bases at V and 5 bases at J, with 18 bases in the middle. CDR3 coding DNA: TGTGCCAGCTCACCAGACATAACTAGCAGCGTTACCGGGGAGCTGTTTTTT. Translation gives CASSPDITSSVTGELFF.

The chain joins TRBV11-1 to TRBJ1-4; TRBD1 aligns across 7 bases. V lost 4 bases to trimming and J lost 8 bases; unmatched junction nucleotides: 7. The length of the CDR3 is 14 residues. Germline V CDR1 and CDR2: SGHAT, FQDESV (reference sequence). DNA of the CDR3: TGTGCCAGCAGCTCCAGCCGGACAGGCGAAAAACTGTTTTTT. Residues: CASSSSRTGEKLFF.

The chain is built from TRBV6-5 and TRBJ2-2; D call uncertain. The CDR3 is made up of 15 amino acids. Germline V gene lookup returns CDR1 MNHEY and CDR2 SVGAGI. Trimming took 6 bases from V and 5 from J, leaving 16 bases between them. CDR3 coding DNA: TGTGCCAGCAGATCCCCCGTGGGGTCGACCGGGGAGCTGTTTTTT. Translating gives CASRSPVGSTGELFF.

The rearrangement uses TRBV5-1 and TRBJ1-4; D gene ambiguous. The CDR3 length is 15 residues. Deletions cut 4 bases from V and 7 bases from J, with 17 bases between. The germline gives CDR1 SGHRS, CDR2 YFSETQ. CDR3 loop: CASSASGARSEKLFF. In nucleotides, the CDR3 is TGCGCCAGCAGCGCTTCGGGAGCCAGGAGTGAAAAACTGTTTTTT.

The rearrangement joins TRBV19 to TRBJ2-2; TRBD2 might be the D (6 bases). The V end was cut by 3 bases, the J end by 6 bases, with 14 bases between. This CDR3 is built from 15 residues. CDR1 and CDR2 from the germline V gene are LNHDA and SQIVND (reference sequence). This CDR3 is CASSMGGRNPGELFF. The CDR3, as DNA: TGTGCCAGTAGTATGGGGGGACGGAATCCCGGGGAGCTGTTTTTT.

The V call is TRBV23-1, the J call TRBJ1-6; unclear D gene. TRBV23-1 is sorted into the ORF group, with uncertain function. This CDR3 is built from 20 residues. V lost 4 bases, J lost 5 bases, and 27 bases lay in between. Here the CDR3 reads CASSLAVTWLATLDNSPLHF. CDR3 coding DNA: TGCGCCAGCAGTCTTGCCGTAACATGGCTGGCGACGCTAGATAATTCACCCCTCCACTTT.

This clone appeared a single time. The chain employs TRBV11-2 and TRBJ2-3; 9 nucleotides agree with TRBD1. Germline V gives CDR1 SGHAT, CDR2 FQNNGV. This CDR3 is built from 17 residues. With 5 bases clipped from V and 0 bases from J, the junction kept 9 bases outside the gene matches. This chain's CDR3 is CASSLRRTGESTDTQYF. CDR3 coding DNA: TGTGCCAGCAGCCTCAGGAGGACAGGGGAAAGCACAGATACGCAGTATTTT.

The CDR3 sequence is CASSGGSRDSTDTQYF. CDR3 nucleotide sequence: TGTGCTAGTAGCGGGGGGAGCCGAGATAGCACAGATACGCAGTATTTT. The rearrangement links TRBV12-5 to TRBJ2-3; 9 bases align to TRBD2. The J segment lost 0 bases and the V segment lost 8 bases, leaving 9 bases of the junction unmatched. CDR1 is LGHNT and CDR2 is FRNRAP in the germline V gene. The CDR3 contains 16 residues.

This clone was counted between two and nine times. The genes are TRBV18 and TRBJ2-7; TRBD1 matches at 10 bases. This CDR3 is 14 amino acids long. CDR1 KGHSH and CDR2 LQKENI come from the germline V gene. J gave up 2 bases and V 8 bases, and 6 bases lay outside the gene matches. The CDR3 protein is CASEGDRGAYEQYF. The CDR3 region has the DNA TGTGCCAGCGAGGGGGACAGGGGAGCCTACGAGCAGTACTTC.

The gene calls are TRBV2 and TRBJ1-5; D call uncertain. The CDR3 runs to 14 residues. Deletions cut 4 bases from V and 0 bases from J, with 7 bases between. Per the germline V gene, CDR1 is SNHLY and CDR2 is FYNNEI. DNA of the CDR3: TGTGCCAGCAGTGTATCTGGTAGCAATCAGCCCCAGCATTTT. Its protein is CASSVSGSNQPQHF.

This clone came up once. The chain employs TRBV5-1 and TRBJ1-4; 9 bases agree with TRBD1. The trim removed 0 bases at V and 8 bases at J, leaving 8 bases unmatched. Per the germline V gene, CDR1 is SGHRS and CDR2 is YFSETQ. This CDR3 is 16 amino acids long. The CDR3 loop reads CASSLVQTGGAEKLFF. CDR3 sequence (DNA): TGCGCCAGCAGCTTGGTTCAGACAGGGGGTGCGGAAAAACTGTTTTTT.

The V gene is TRBV12-5, the J gene TRBJ2-5; D possibly corresponds to TRBD2 (5 bases). With 0 bases removed from V and 3 bases from J, the gap between germline ends came to 14 bases. The CDR3 extends over 16 amino acids. CDR1 is LGHNT and CDR2 is FRNRAP in the germline V gene. CDR3 sequence: CASGLVHEGRKETQYF. The CDR3 DNA is TGTGCTAGTGGTTTGGTACATGAGGGTAGGAAAGAGACCCAGTACTTC.

The chain recombines TRBV5-1 with TRBJ2-3; 7 nucleotides align to TRBD1. V trimming: 0 bases; J trimming: 2 bases; junction bases outside the gene matches: 3. Per germline, CDR1 SGHRS and CDR2 YFSETQ. The CDR3 is made up of 15 amino acids. The CDR3 DNA follows: TGCGCCAGCAGCTTGGTGGGACAGAACACAGATACGCAGTATTTT. Protein sequence: CASSLVGQNTDTQYF. Looking up the rest from reference TRBV5-1 and TRBJ2-3 gives the full variable domain: KAGVTQTPRYLIKTRGQQVTLSCSPISGHRSVSWYQQTPGQGLQFLFEYFSETQRNKGNFPGRFSGRQFSNSRSEMNVSTLELGDSALYLCASSLVGQNTDTQYFGPGTRLTVL.

The CDR3 nucleotides read TGTGCCAGCAGCTTGAGGCGGGGAATACAAAATGAGCAGTTCTTC. Protein product: CASSLRRGIQNEQFF. The chain couples TRBV5-4 to TRBJ2-1, with D perhaps TRBD2 (6 bases). The V gene's germline CDR1 is SGHNT and CDR2 YYREEE (reference sequence). The CDR3 has 15 amino acids. Trimming took off 1 base at V and 7 bases at J, with 15 bases between the two ends.

This clone appeared a few times. V usage is TRBV19 and J usage is TRBJ2-6, with TRBD1 matching 12 bases. Trimming took 6 bases from V and 4 from J; bases not matched to a gene: 7. Germline CDR1 and CDR2: LNHDA and SQIVND (reference sequence). The CDR3 consists of 17 residues. The CDR3 reads CASSPGQGAIGANVLTF. The CDR3 DNA follows: TGTGCCAGTAGCCCGGGACAGGGGGCGATCGGGGCCAACGTCCTGACTTTC.

The V gene is TRBV7-6, the J gene TRBJ2-6, with D possibly matching TRBD2 (7 bases). Germline values: CDR1 SGHVS, CDR2 FNYEAQ. V was cut by 1 base and J by 4 bases, with 20 bases left in between. The length of the CDR3 is 19 residues. This CDR3 reads CASSLGRSWGGSGANVLTF. The CDR3, as DNA: TGTGCCAGCAGCTTAGGACGTTCCTGGGGGGGCTCCGGGGCCAACGTCCTGACTTTC.

The V and J genes are TRBV5-3 and TRBJ2-1; 7 positions match TRBD1. TRBV5-3 is labeled an ORF, and its function is uncertain. This CDR3 spans 16 amino acids. Trimming cost V 3 bases and J 0 bases; bases outside gene matches: 6. The CDR3 DNA reads as TGTGCCAGAAGCTCTACAGGGGCCCTCTCCTACAATGAGCAGTTCTTC. Translation: CARSSTGALSYNEQFF.

The gene calls are TRBV5-1 and TRBJ1-2; no definite D call. The germline gives CDR1 SGHRS, CDR2 YFSETQ. The CDR3 runs 14 residues. V dropped 2 bases and J dropped 4 bases, with 12 bases sitting between them. The CDR3 DNA follows: TGCGCCAGCAGCTTAAACCTCGGGATCTATGGCTACACCTTC. Protein product: CASSLNLGIYGYTF.